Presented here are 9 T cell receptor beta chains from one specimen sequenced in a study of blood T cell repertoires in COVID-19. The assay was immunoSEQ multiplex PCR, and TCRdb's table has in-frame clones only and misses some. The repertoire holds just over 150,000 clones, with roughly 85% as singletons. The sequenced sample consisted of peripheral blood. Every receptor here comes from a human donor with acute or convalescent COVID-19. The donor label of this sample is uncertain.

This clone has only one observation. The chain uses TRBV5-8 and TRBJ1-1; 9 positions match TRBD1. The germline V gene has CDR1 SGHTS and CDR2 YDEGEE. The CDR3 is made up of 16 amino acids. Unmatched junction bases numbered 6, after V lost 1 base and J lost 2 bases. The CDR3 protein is CASSLKHRGLNTEAFF. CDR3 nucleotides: TGTGCCAGCAGCTTGAAGCACAGGGGGCTAAACACTGAAGCTTTCTTT.

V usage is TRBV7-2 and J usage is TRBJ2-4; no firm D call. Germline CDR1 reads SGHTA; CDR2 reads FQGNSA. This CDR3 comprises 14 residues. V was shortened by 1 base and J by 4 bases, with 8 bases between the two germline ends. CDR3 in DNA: TGTGCCAGCAGCTTAGAAAGTCGGAAAAACATTCAGTACTTC. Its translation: CASSLESRKNIQYF.

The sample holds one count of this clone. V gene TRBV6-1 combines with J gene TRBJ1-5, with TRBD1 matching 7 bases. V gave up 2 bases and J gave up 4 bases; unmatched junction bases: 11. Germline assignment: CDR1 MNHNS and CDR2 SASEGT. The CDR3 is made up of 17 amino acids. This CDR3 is CASSESSRGVSNQPQHF. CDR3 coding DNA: TGTGCCAGCAGTGAATCCAGCAGGGGGGTATCAAATCAGCCCCAGCATTTT.

CDR3: CASSLDSGTGIYEQYF. The CDR3 DNA follows: TGCGCCAGCAGCTTGGACTCCGGGACAGGGATTTACGAGCAGTACTTC. This chain uses TRBV5-1 with TRBJ2-7; 9 bases are a match to TRBD1. Germline values: CDR1 SGHRS, CDR2 YFSETQ. There are 16 residues in the CDR3. The V and J ends lost 0 bases and 4 bases, in that order; junction bases with no gene match: 8.

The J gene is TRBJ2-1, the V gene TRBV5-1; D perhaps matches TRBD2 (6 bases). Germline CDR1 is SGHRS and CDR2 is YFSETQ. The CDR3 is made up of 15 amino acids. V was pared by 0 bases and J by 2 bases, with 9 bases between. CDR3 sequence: CASSLGAGPYNEQFF. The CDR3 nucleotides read TGCGCCAGCAGCTTGGGGGCGGGGCCCTACAATGAGCAGTTCTTC.

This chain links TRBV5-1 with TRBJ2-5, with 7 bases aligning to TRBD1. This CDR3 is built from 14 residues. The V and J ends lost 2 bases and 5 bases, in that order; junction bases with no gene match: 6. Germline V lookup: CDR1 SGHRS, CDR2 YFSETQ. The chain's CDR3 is CASSLQGFGETQYF. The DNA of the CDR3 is TGCGCCAGCAGCTTACAGGGGTTTGGGGAGACCCAGTACTTC.

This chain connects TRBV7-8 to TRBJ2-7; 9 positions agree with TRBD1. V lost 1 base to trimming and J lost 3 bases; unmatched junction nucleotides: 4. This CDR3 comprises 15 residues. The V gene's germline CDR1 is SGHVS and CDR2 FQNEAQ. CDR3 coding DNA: TGTGCCAGCAGCTTAGAACAGGGGGCTTACTACGAGCAGTACTTC. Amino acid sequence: CASSLEQGAYYEQYF.

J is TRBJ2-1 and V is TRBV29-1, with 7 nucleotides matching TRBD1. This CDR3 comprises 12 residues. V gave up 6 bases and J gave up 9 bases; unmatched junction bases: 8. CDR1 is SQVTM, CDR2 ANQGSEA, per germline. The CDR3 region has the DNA TGCAGCGTCGGCCGGGACAGTACTGAGCAGTTCTTC. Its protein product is CSVGRDSTEQFF.

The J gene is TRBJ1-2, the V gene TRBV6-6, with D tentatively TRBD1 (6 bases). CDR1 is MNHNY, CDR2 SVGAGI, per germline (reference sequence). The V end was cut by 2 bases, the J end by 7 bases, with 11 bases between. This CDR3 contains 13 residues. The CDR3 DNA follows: TGTGCCAGCAGTTACGGGGGGGCAGGTGGCTACACCTTC. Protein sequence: CASSYGGAGGYTF.